The 5 T cell receptor beta chains presented below share a single source sample, sequenced in a study of blood T cell repertoires in COVID-19. The method was immunoSEQ multiplex PCR; TCRdb's version includes in-frame clones alone and lacks a portion of them. The sample includes around 130,000 clones, 70% to 90% seen only once; the top ten take 11%. The sample consisted of peripheral blood. The receptors originated from a woman of 80 years or more with acute or convalescent COVID-19.

The chain's CDR3 is CASSLAHGSGSTDTQYF. The CDR3, as DNA: TGTGCCAGCAGCTTAGCCCACGGGAGCGGTAGCACAGATACGCAGTATTTT. This rearrangement joins TRBV7-8 to TRBJ2-3, with D possibly being TRBD2 (6 bases). Germline values: CDR1 SGHVS, CDR2 FQNEAQ. Deletions cut 0 bases from V and 0 bases from J, with 13 bases between. The CDR3 length is 17 residues.

V is TRBV6-6 and J is TRBJ1-1; weak D call: TRBD1 (5 bases). The germline CDR1 and CDR2 sequences are MNHNY and SVGAGI (reference sequence). With 0 bases removed from V and 2 bases from J, the gap between germline ends came to 13 bases. The CDR3 length is 16 residues. The CDR3 here is CASSYSPGRGNTEAFF. The CDR3 coding sequence is TGTGCCAGCAGTTACTCCCCCGGGAGGGGCAACACTGAAGCTTTCTTT.

The V gene is TRBV19, the J gene TRBJ1-2; 9 bases are shared with TRBD1. Unmatched junction bases numbered 2, after V lost 7 bases and J lost 2 bases. The CDR3 loop spans 13 amino acids. Germline CDR1 is LNHDA and CDR2 is SQIVND (reference sequence). The CDR3 DNA sequence: TGTGCCAGTAAAGACAGGGGGAACTATGGCTACACCTTC. Protein product: CASKDRGNYGYTF.

In nucleotides, the CDR3 is TGTGCCTGGAGTGTCGGGGTAAACACCTACGAGCAGTACTTC. Its translation: CAWSVGVNTYEQYF. The chain is built from TRBV30 and TRBJ2-7; TRBD2 is a possible D gene (5 bases). V gave up 0 bases and J gave up 2 bases, with 11 bases separating them. Germline V lookup: CDR1 GTSNPN, CDR2 SVGIG (reference sequence). CDR3 length: 14 amino acids.

The rearrangement joins TRBV6-5 to TRBJ1-3; D remains ambiguous. Trimming removed 8 bases from V and 0 bases from J, with 14 bases in between. Germline V gene lookup returns CDR1 MNHEY and CDR2 SVGAGI. The CDR3 loop spans 15 amino acids. The CDR3 loop reads CASRGQAISGNTIYF. Written as DNA, the CDR3 is TGTGCCAGCCGAGGGCAGGCGATCTCTGGAAACACCATATATTTT.